Sequencing of this T cell receptor beta chain was carried out in a study of cytomegalovirus exposure and HLA in healthy donors. This CDR3 has 13 residues. Germline CDR1 and CDR2: MNHEY and SMNVEV (reference sequence). V was clipped by 2 bases and J by 3 bases, with 5 bases between them. As regards this clone: Its specificity is not known.

In the PCR, 60 Vbeta and 13 Jbeta primers were used. Method: immunoSEQ multiplex PCR; TCRdb's copy keeps in-frame clones and lacks some. The profile shows about 160,000 clones, 65% to 90% of them singletons. Regarding the study as a whole: Because they were indistinguishable, some V segments, including TRBV6-2 and TRBV6-3, were excluded.

Sequencing was performed on PBMCs. The V and J genes are TRBV27 and TRBJ1-5; D remains ambiguous. The sequence was obtained from a woman in her late teens or twenties in good health and CMV-seronegative. The CDR3 DNA reads TGTGCCAGCAGTTTAACTTACAATCAGCCCCAGCATTTT. Its protein product is CASSLTYNQPQHF.